One TCR beta chain is described in this entry. The antigen remains undetermined. Method: immunoSEQ multiplex PCR; TCRdb's copy keeps in-frame clones and lacks some. The sample holds 90,000 to 120,000 clones, roughly 89% seen once. The CDR3 runs to 14 residues. Germline V gives CDR1 SGDLS, CDR2 YYNGEE. With 2 bases removed from V and 2 bases from J, the gap between germline ends came to 8 bases. The source of the sample is a study of T cell responses to AZD1222 COVID-19 vaccine. In the study overall: Second-dose schedules of about 4 or about 12 weeks were combined. General study points: Repertoires were obtained solely post-peak T cell response.

Here the sequenced sample was peripheral blood, taken on day 0 of AZD1222 vaccination. V gene TRBV9 combines with J gene TRBJ2-1; D gene uncertain. The sequence was collected from an adult in good health. The CDR3 coding sequence is TGTGCCAGCAGCGTGGCTCAGGCCTACAATGAGCAGTTCTTC. Encoded protein: CASSVAQAYNEQFF.